This T cell receptor (beta chain) was identified in a study of long-term antiretroviral therapy in people with HIV. Study-level findings and limits: Older ART regimens may have been in use when blood was drawn between the mid-2000s and the late 2010s. Post-ART, diversity grew, though it stayed under transplant donor control levels.

Run at survey level, the immunoSEQ assay was version v3.0. Clones were sequenced by immunoSEQ multiplex PCR, and TCRdb holds only the in-frame ones, with some missing. The sample includes some 22,000 clones, about 86% of them seen just once. This clone was detected only once. Its antigen is unknown. The CDR3 contains 14 residues. Germline V CDR1 and CDR2: SGHVS, FQNEAQ. V lost 2 bases and J lost 5, with 10 bases in between. The chain recombines TRBV7-8 with TRBJ1-5; a possible D gene is TRBD1 (6 bases). This sequence was found in a man in his fifties or sixties with HIV. This specimen was unsorted PBMCs, taken 1.3 years after starting antiretroviral therapy. The DNA of the CDR3 is TGTGCCAGCAGCTTAACAGGGTGGGATCAGCCCCAGCATTTT. This gives the protein CASSLTGWDQPQHF.